This TCR beta chain was identified during a study of T cell repertoires in cytomegalovirus infection. V gave up 6 bases and J gave up 0 bases, with 12 bases separating them. From germline, CDR1 is SEHNR and CDR2 FQNEAQ (reference sequence). The CDR3 length is 14 residues. This clonotype showed up just a few times. TCRdb processed the reads anew with MiXCR; each CDR3 protein has one entry. Of under 150,000 distinct CDR3 sequences in the sample, approximately 8.8% were seen once. Sequencing input: PBMCs. The chain employs TRBV7-9 and TRBJ2-7; the D gene could be TRBD1 or TRBD2 (5 bases each). The TCR originated in a human donor in good health (CMV status not recorded). Some clones in this sample may be carry-over from other donors' samples. The CDR3: CASRGTESSYEQYF. The DNA of the CDR3 is TGTGCCAGCAGGGGGACGGAGAGCTCCTACGAGCAGTACTTC.